Each of the 7 T cell receptor beta chains below was sequenced from the same sample in a study of CD8+ T cells in alopecia areata. Treatment here: oral pan-JAK inhibitor, 5-10 mg twice daily. Once RNA had been extracted, it was reverse transcribed into cDNA to act as the sequencing template. Repertoires were generated with immunoSEQ multiplex PCR, while TCRdb's copy carries only in-frame clones and drops some. This table holds 150,000 to 200,000 clones, roughly 66% found once. Sample: CD4+ T cells sorted from blood, taken at week 24, from a patient treated with tofacitinib. Receptor source: a human donor with alopecia areata.

This chain joins TRBV29-1 and TRBJ1-5; no clear D. Germline V lookup: CDR1 SQVTM, CDR2 ANQGSEA. The V and J ends lost 5 bases and 2 bases respectively, with 19 bases between them. There are 16 residues in the CDR3. CDR3 loop: CSVLLASSLGNQPQHF. The CDR3 bases are TGCAGCGTTTTACTAGCCTCGTCACTCGGCAATCAGCCCCAGCATTTT.

The V gene is TRBV6-5, the J gene TRBJ1-2; TRBD1 is a possible D gene (6 bases). The germline V gene has CDR1 MNHEY and CDR2 SVGAGI. The V and J ends lost 6 bases and 8 bases respectively, with 16 bases between them. The CDR3 consists of 13 residues. The DNA of the CDR3 is TGTGCCAGCAGCCTAGACAGGTCAGGAGGCTACACCTTC. It codes for CASSLDRSGGYTF.

This clone was seen a few times. The rearrangement links TRBV23-1 to TRBJ1-2, with 10 bases fitting TRBD1. TRBV23-1 is an ORF for which the function is uncertain. V was pared by 2 bases and J by 8 bases, with 11 bases of the junction left unmatched. The CDR3 sequence is 16 residues long. CDR3: CASSQTLLGTGEGYTF. For the CDR3, the DNA is TGCGCCAGCAGTCAAACATTACTCGGGACAGGGGAGGGCTACACCTTC.

The rearrangement links TRBV5-6 to TRBJ1-1, with D possibly being TRBD1 (6 bases). The CDR3 is made up of 14 amino acids. Trimming shortened V by 1 base and J by 7 bases, and 14 bases separated the two germline ends. Germline lookup yields CDR1 SGHDT and CDR2 YYEEEE. Here the CDR3 DNA reads TGTGCCAGCAGCTTGTTCAGGGGAGGGGGTGAAGCTTTCTTT. It is translated as CASSLFRGGGEAFF.

This clone was counted between two and nine times. The chain carries TRBV5-4 and TRBJ2-1; D uncertain. This CDR3 is 15 amino acids long. V was clipped by 0 bases and J by 2 bases, with 9 bases between them. Per the germline V gene, CDR1 is SGHNT and CDR2 is YYREEE (reference sequence). The CDR3 reads CASSLDRWTYNEQFF. CDR3 in DNA: TGTGCCAGCAGCTTGGACCGGTGGACCTACAATGAGCAGTTCTTC.

Notes on this clone: Other nucleotide sequences in the sample specify the same CDR3. The genes are TRBV29-1 and TRBJ2-7, with 7 bases aligning to TRBD1. Germline-derived CDR1 and CDR2 are SQVTM and ANQGSEA. The J segment lost 3 bases and the V segment lost 4 bases, leaving 9 bases of the junction unmatched. This CDR3 has 14 residues. The CDR3 DNA sequence: TGCAGCGTTGGACTCGGTGCAGGGGGCTACGAGCAGTACTTC. Amino acids: CSVGLGAGGYEQYF.

The genes are TRBV29-1 and TRBJ2-1, with TRBD2 matching 7 bases. Germline values: CDR1 SQVTM, CDR2 ANQGSEA. The CDR3 totals 14 residues. V shed 7 bases, J shed 9 bases, and the junction held 15 bases outside the gene matches. DNA for the CDR3: TGCAGCGCCCGAGAACAAGCGGGGTTGTTTGAGCAGTTCTTC. Its protein is CSAREQAGLFEQFF.